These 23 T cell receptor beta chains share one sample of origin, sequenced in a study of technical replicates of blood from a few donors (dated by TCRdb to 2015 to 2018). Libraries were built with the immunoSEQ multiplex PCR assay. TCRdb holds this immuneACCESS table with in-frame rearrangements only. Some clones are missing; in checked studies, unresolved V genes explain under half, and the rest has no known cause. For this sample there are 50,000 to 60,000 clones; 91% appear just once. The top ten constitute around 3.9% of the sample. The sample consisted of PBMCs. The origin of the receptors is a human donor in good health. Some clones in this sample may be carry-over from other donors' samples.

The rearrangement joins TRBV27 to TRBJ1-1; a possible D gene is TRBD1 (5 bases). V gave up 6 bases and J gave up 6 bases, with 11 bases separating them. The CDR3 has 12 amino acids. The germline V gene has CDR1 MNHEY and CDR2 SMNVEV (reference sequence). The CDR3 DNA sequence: TGTGCCAGCAGGCGGGGCCTAGCTGAAGCTTTCTTT. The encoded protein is CASRRGLAEAFF.

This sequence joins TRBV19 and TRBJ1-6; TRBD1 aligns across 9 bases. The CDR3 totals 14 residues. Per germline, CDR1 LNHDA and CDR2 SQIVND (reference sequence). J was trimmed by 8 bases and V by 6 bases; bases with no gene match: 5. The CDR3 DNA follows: TGTGCCAGTAGGGGACAGGGTGTCGATTCACCCCTCCACTTT. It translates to CASRGQGVDSPLHF.

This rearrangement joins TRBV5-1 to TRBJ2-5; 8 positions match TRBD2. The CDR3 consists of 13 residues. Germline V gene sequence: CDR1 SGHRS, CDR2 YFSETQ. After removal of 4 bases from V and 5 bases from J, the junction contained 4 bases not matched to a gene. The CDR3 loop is CASSREGLETQYF. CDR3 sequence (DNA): TGCGCCAGCAGCCGGGAGGGGTTGGAGACCCAGTACTTC.

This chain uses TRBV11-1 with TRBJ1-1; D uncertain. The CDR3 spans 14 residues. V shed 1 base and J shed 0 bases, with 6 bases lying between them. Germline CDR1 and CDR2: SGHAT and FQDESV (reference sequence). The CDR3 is CASSLGYMNTEAFF. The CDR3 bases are TGTGCCAGCAGCTTAGGGTACATGAACACTGAAGCTTTCTTT.

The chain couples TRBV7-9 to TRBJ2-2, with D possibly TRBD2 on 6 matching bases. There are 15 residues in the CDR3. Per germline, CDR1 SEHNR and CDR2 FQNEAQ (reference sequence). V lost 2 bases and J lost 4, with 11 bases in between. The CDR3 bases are TGTGCCAGCAGCTTAACGACTAGTGGCACCGGGGAGCTGTTTTTT. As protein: CASSLTTSGTGELFF.

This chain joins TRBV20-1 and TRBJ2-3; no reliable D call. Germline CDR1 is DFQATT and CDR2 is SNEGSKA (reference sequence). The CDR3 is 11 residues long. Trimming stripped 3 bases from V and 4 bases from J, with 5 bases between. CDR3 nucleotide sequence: TGCAGTGCTAGCGTTGCAGATACGCAGTATTTT. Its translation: CSASVADTQYF.

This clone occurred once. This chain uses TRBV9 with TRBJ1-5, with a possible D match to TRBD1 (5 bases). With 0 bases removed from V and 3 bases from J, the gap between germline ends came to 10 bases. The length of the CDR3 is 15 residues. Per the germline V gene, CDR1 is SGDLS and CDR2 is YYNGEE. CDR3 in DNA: TGTGCCAGCAGCGTAGACAGGTATGACAATCAGCCCCAGCATTTT. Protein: CASSVDRYDNQPQHF.

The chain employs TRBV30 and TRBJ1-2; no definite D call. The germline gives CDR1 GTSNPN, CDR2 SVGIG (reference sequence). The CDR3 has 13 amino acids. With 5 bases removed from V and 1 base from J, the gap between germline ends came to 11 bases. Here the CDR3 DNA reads TGTGCCTGGGCCCCAGGTTTTAACTATGGCTACACCTTC. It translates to CAWAPGFNYGYTF.

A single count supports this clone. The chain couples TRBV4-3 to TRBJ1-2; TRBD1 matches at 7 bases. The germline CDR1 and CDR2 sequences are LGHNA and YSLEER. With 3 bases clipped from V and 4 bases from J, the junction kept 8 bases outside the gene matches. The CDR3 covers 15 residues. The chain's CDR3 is CASSQTVGTAYGYTF. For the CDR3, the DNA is TGCGCCAGCAGCCAGACGGTGGGGACAGCCTATGGCTACACCTTC.

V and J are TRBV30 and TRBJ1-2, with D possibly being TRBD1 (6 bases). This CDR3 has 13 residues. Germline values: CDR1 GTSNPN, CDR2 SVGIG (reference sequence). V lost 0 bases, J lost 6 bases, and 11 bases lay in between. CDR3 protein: CAWSVGRGHGYTF. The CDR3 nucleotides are TGTGCCTGGAGTGTGGGCAGGGGCCATGGCTACACCTTC.

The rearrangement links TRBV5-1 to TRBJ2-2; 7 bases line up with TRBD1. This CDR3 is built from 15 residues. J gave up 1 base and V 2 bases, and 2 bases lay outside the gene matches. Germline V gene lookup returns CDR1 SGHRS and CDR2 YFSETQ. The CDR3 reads CASSFNRGNTGELFF. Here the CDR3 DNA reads TGCGCCAGCAGCTTTAACAGGGGGAACACCGGGGAGCTGTTTTTT. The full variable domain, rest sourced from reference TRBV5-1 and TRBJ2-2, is KAGVTQTPRYLIKTRGQQVTLSCSPISGHRSVSWYQQTPGQGLQFLFEYFSETQRNKGNFPGRFSGRQFSNSRSEMNVSTLELGDSALYLCASSFNRGNTGELFFGEGSRLTVL.

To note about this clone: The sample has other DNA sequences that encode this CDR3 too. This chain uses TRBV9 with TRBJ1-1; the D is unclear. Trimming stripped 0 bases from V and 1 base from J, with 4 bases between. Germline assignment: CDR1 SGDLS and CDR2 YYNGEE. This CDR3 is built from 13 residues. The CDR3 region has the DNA TGTGCCAGCAGCGTAGCGGGGAACACTGAAGCTTTCTTT. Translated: CASSVAGNTEAFF.

DNA of the CDR3: TGCAGCGTTGAGTATCAGGGACTTTTAGGTGAGCAGTTCTTC. Its protein is CSVEYQGLLGEQFF. The chain carries TRBV29-1 and TRBJ2-1; tentative D call: TRBD2 (6 bases). The CDR3 length is 14 residues. Germline V gene lookup returns CDR1 SQVTM and CDR2 ANQGSEA. V was pared by 3 bases and J by 9 bases, with 18 bases between.

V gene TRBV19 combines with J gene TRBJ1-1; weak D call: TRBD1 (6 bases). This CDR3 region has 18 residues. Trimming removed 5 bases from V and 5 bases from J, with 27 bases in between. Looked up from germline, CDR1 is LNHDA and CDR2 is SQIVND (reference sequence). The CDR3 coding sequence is TGTGCCAGTAGTGATCCCAGGGGAGCGAAGGGAGCTCGGACTGAAGCTTTCTTT. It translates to CASSDPRGAKGARTEAFF.

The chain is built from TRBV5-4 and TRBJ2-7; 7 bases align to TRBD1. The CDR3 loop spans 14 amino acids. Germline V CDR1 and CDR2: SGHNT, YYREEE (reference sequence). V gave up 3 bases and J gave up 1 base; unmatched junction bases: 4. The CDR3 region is CASSSKQGSYEQYF. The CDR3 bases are TGTGCCAGCAGCTCCAAACAGGGGTCCTACGAGCAGTACTTC. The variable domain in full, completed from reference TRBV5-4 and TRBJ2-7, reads ETGVTQSPTHLIKTRGQQVTLRCSSQSGHNTVSWYQQALGQGPQFIFQYYREEENGRGNFPPRFSGLQFPNYSSELNVNALELDDSALYLCASSSKQGSYEQYFGPGTRLTVT.

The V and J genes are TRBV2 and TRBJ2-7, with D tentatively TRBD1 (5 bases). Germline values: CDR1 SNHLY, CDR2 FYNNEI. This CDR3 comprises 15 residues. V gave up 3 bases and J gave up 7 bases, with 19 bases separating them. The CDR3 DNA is TGTGCCAGCAGTGACACTATAGGTGGGGCTCGGGAGCAGTACTTC. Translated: CASSDTIGGAREQYF.

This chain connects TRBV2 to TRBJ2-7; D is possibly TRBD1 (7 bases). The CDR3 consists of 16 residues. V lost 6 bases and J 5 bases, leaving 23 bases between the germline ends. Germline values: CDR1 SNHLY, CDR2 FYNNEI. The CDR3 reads CASSPSIATGTHEQYF. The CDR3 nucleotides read TGTGCCAGCAGCCCTTCGATAGCGACAGGGACTCACGAGCAGTACTTC. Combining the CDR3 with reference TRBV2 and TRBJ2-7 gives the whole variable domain EPEVTQTPSHQVTQMGQEVILRCVPISNHLYFYWYRQILGQKVEFLVSFYNNEISEKSEIFDDQFSVERPDGSNFTLKIRSTKLEDSAMYFCASSPSIATGTHEQYFGPGTRLTVT.

The DNA of the CDR3 is TGTGCCAGCAGCCTATTAGCGGGGACGCAGTATTTT. Residues: CASSLLAGTQYF. The J gene is TRBJ2-3, the V gene TRBV5-6; 8 bases align to TRBD2. V lost 4 bases and J lost 9; bases outside the gene matches: 4. CDR3 size: 12 residues. The germline CDR1 and CDR2 sequences are SGHDT and YYEEEE.

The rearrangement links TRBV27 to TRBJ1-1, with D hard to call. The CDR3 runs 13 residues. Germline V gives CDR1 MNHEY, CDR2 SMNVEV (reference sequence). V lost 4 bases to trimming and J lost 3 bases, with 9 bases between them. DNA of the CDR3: TGTGCCAGCAGTTGGGCCCCGGACACTGAAGCTTTCTTT. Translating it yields CASSWAPDTEAFF.

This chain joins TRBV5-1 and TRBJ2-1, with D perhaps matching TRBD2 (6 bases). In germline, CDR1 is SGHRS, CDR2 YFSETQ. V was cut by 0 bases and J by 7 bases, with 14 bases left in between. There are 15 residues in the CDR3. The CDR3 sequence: CASSLAAGTRNEQFF. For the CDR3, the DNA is TGCGCCAGCAGCTTGGCCGCGGGGACCCGGAATGAGCAGTTCTTC.

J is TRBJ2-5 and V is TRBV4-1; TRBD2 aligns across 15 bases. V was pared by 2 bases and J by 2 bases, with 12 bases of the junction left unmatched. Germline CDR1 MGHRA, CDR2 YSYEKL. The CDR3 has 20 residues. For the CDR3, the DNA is TGCGCCAGCAGCCAACTCGGACTAGCGGGAGGGAACCATCCGCAAGAGACCCAGTACTTC. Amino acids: CASSQLGLAGGNHPQETQYF.

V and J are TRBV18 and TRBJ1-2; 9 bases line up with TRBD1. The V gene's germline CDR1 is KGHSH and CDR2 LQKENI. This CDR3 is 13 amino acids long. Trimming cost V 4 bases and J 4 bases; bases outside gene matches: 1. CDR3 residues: CASSQTGGYGYTF. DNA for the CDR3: TGTGCCAGCTCACAGACAGGGGGCTATGGCTACACCTTC.

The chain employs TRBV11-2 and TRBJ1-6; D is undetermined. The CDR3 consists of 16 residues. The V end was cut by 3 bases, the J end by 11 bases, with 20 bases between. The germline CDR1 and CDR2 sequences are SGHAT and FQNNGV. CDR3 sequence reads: CASSFSEVAGSTPLHF. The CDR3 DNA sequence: TGTGCCAGCAGCTTTAGTGAAGTTGCGGGCTCTACACCCCTCCACTTT.